Sequencing of this TCR beta chain was carried out in a study of T cells in Graves' hyperthyroidism and ophthalmopathy. Study-level results: Ophthalmopathy prediction by the model preceded onset by a median approximately six months. Most thyroid clonotypes that were expanded above 0.001 also turned up in blood.

The CDR3 is made up of 15 amino acids. Germline CDR1 and CDR2: MNHNY and SVGAGI (reference sequence). V was clipped by 3 bases and J by 7 bases, with 18 bases between them. This clonotype was recorded many times. Antigen unknown. RNA transcripts gave rise to amplified TCR beta CDR3 regions. A first-round RT-PCR of the TCR CDR3 used the HTBI primer set. MiXCR, run by TCRdb on the multiplex PCR reads, gives a single entry per CDR3 protein. The sample consists of roughly 420,000 distinct CDR3 sequences, 15% to 18% of them appearing once. Diagnostic decisions used clinical symptoms, serum thyroxine and TRAb, thyroid ultrasound and orbital computed tomography. Fresh peripheral blood, under 13 ml, yielded the PBMCs.

The sequencing sample was made of blood. The sequence was obtained from a woman aged 18 to 35 with Graves' hyperthyroidism. The chain carries TRBV6-6 and TRBJ1-2; a possible D gene is TRBD1 (5 bases). CDR3 in DNA: TGTGCCAGCAGTTATCAGCAATCGGGCACAGGTGGCTACACCTTC. This gives the protein CASSYQQSGTGGYTF.